This passage covers 5 T cell receptor beta chains from one sample sequenced in a study of cytomegalovirus exposure and HLA in healthy donors. The PCR contained 60 Vbeta and 13 Jbeta primers. Method: immunoSEQ multiplex PCR; TCRdb's copy keeps in-frame clones and lacks some. Among over 80,000 clones listed, over 55% were seen once. The sequencing sample was made of PBMCs. The receptors shown here come from a boy aged 5-17 years in good health and CMV-seropositive.

This clone was picked up a small number of times. The chain employs TRBV29-1 and TRBJ2-1; TRBD2 agrees at 9 bases. Losses at the gene ends were 4 bases for V and 2 bases for J; bases not matched to a gene: 9. Germline CDR1 and CDR2: SQVTM and ANQGSEA. The CDR3 extends over 16 amino acids. The CDR3 nucleotides are TGCAGCGTTGGAGGCGTCCTAGCGGGGCCCTACAATGAGCAGTTCTTC. This sequence encodes CSVGGVLAGPYNEQFF.

V gene TRBV5-1 combines with J gene TRBJ2-2; D gene uncertain. This CDR3 comprises 17 residues. Germline CDR1 SGHRS, CDR2 YFSETQ. V was cut by 0 bases and J by 5 bases, with 17 bases left in between. Written as DNA, the CDR3 is TGCGCCAGCAGCTTGGACGTGCGAGCCACCGGGACCGGGGAGCTGTTTTTT. Translation: CASSLDVRATGTGELFF.

The chain carries TRBV10-2 and TRBJ1-1; D is unclear. V dropped 8 bases and J dropped 1 base, with 11 bases sitting between them. The CDR3 is 13 residues long. The germline CDR1 and CDR2 sequences are WSHSY and SAAADI. CDR3 bases: TGCGCCAGCGTGGGCCCTGGGAACACTGAAGCTTTCTTT. Its translation: CASVGPGNTEAFF.

This rearrangement joins TRBV19 to TRBJ1-1, with 7 bases that match TRBD1. This CDR3 comprises 12 residues. Per the germline V gene, CDR1 is LNHDA and CDR2 is SQIVND (reference sequence). J lost 5 bases, V lost 5 bases, and 2 bases had no gene match. CDR3 residues: CASSPQGTEAFF. The DNA for the CDR3 is TGTGCCAGTAGTCCACAGGGGACTGAAGCTTTCTTT.

Concerning this clone itself: Other DNA sequences in the same sample also yield this CDR3. V and J are TRBV6-5 and TRBJ2-1; 11 bases map to TRBD2. The CDR3 is made up of 13 amino acids. The junction had 0 bases not matched to a gene; V was cut back by 5 bases and J by 6 bases. Germline values: CDR1 MNHEY, CDR2 SVGAGI. The CDR3 DNA reads TGTGCCAGCAGTGGACTAGCGGGCAATGAGCAGTTCTTC. It specifies CASSGLAGNEQFF.